These 26 T cell receptor beta chains originate from one sample sequenced in a study of long-term antiretroviral therapy in people with HIV. Sequencing used immunoSEQ v3.0 at survey level. Repertoires were generated with immunoSEQ multiplex PCR, while TCRdb's copy carries only in-frame clones and drops some. The sample includes approximately 32,000 clones, roughly 80% seen only once; the top ten take less than 15%. The sample consisted of unsorted PBMCs, taken 0.3 years after starting antiretroviral therapy. The receptors come from a man between 18 and 29 years old with HIV.

V is TRBV6-5 and J is TRBJ1-4; D might be TRBD1 (5 bases). The CDR3 sequence is 15 residues long. Germline values: CDR1 MNHEY, CDR2 SVGAGI. The germline V and J ends were trimmed by 9 bases and 3 bases, with 17 bases remaining between them. CDR3 residues: CASRDRGWANEKLFF. CDR3 nucleotides: TGTGCCAGTCGGGACCGGGGATGGGCTAATGAAAAACTGTTTTTT.

The chain carries TRBV6-5 and TRBJ1-2, with a weak D call TRBD1 (5 bases). This CDR3 contains 15 residues. Between the trimmed V and J ends, which lost 0 bases and 2 bases, there was a span of 10 bases. CDR1 and CDR2 (germline): MNHEY, SVGAGI. The CDR3 here is CASSYSRGTNYGYTF. In nucleotides, the CDR3 is TGTGCCAGCAGTTACTCGAGAGGGACGAACTATGGCTACACCTTC.

The chain links TRBV27 to TRBJ2-7; 7 positions match TRBD2. Losses at the gene ends were 5 bases for V and 3 bases for J; bases not matched to a gene: 4. This CDR3 contains 13 residues. Per germline, CDR1 MNHEY and CDR2 SMNVEV (reference sequence). The CDR3 DNA reads TGTGCCAGCAGTCCTGGGGGGGTCTACGAGCAGTACTTC. The encoded protein is CASSPGGVYEQYF.

The chain recombines TRBV5-4 with TRBJ2-3; TRBD1 is a possible D gene (5 bases). Germline lookup yields CDR1 SGHNT and CDR2 YYREEE (reference sequence). The V gene lost 4 bases and the J gene lost 1 base, with 7 bases spanning the gap. This CDR3 has 13 amino acids. CDR3 DNA sequence: TGTGCCAGCAGCCAAGGGGGCACAGATACGCAGTATTTT. Protein: CASSQGGTDTQYF. Based on the CDR3 plus reference TRBV5-4 and TRBJ2-3, the full variable domain is ETGVTQSPTHLIKTRGQQVTLRCSSQSGHNTVSWYQQALGQGPQFIFQYYREEENGRGNFPPRFSGLQFPNYSSELNVNALELDDSALYLCASSQGGTDTQYFGPGTRLTVL.

The gene calls are TRBV27 and TRBJ1-5, with 9 bases lining up with TRBD1. The J segment lost 6 bases and the V segment lost 6 bases, leaving 3 bases of the junction unmatched. CDR1 and CDR2 from the germline V gene are MNHEY and SMNVEV (reference sequence). This CDR3 is 13 amino acids long. CDR3 nucleotides: TGTGCCAGCAGCTGGGACAGGGCTCAGCCCCAGCATTTT. Protein sequence: CASSWDRAQPQHF.

V gene TRBV6-5 combines with J gene TRBJ1-1, with D tentatively TRBD1 (6 bases). This CDR3 is built from 14 residues. CDR1 is MNHEY and CDR2 is SVGAGI in the germline V gene. V shed 3 bases and J shed 1 base, with 9 bases lying between them. The CDR3 nucleotides are TGTGCCAGCAGTTATCAGGGACAGAACACTGAAGCTTTCTTT. The encoded protein is CASSYQGQNTEAFF.

This clone was detected only a few times. This chain joins TRBV7-9 and TRBJ2-3, with 11 bases lining up with TRBD2. Germline CDR1 reads SEHNR; CDR2 reads FQNEAQ (reference sequence). The CDR3 length is 16 residues. V lost 0 bases to trimming and J lost 1 base; unmatched junction nucleotides: 0. This CDR3 is CASSLALAGGTDTQYF. The CDR3 DNA reads TGTGCCAGCAGCTTAGCACTAGCGGGGGGCACAGATACGCAGTATTTT.

The V gene is TRBV7-9, the J gene TRBJ2-1; no reliable D call. This CDR3 contains 16 residues. V dropped 5 bases and J dropped 0 bases, with 14 bases sitting between them. Germline-derived CDR1 and CDR2 are SEHNR and FQNEAQ (reference sequence). The CDR3 DNA is TGTGCCAGCAGCACAATCCGGTCGAGCTCCTACAATGAGCAGTTCTTC. Amino acids: CASSTIRSSSYNEQFF.

The chain couples TRBV2 to TRBJ2-3; D gene unclear. Between the trimmed V and J ends, which lost 0 bases and 0 bases, there was a span of 4 bases. CDR1 and CDR2 (germline): SNHLY, FYNNEI. The CDR3 contains 14 residues. The CDR3 region is CASSEATSTDTQYF. CDR3 bases: TGTGCCAGCAGTGAAGCTACTAGCACAGATACGCAGTATTTT.

This sequence joins TRBV15 and TRBJ2-1; 9 bases align to TRBD2. The CDR3 sequence is 13 residues long. After removal of 10 bases from V and 7 bases from J, the junction contained 8 bases not matched to a gene. Germline CDR1 reads LNHNV; CDR2 reads YYDKDF (reference sequence). The CDR3 reads CAIAGGPRNEQFF. The CDR3 nucleotides are TGTGCCATCGCGGGAGGGCCAAGGAATGAGCAGTTCTTC. The variable domain in full, with the rest retrieved from reference TRBV15 and TRBJ2-1, is DAMVIQNPRYQVTQFGKPVTLSCSQTLNHNVMYWYQQKSSQAPKLLFHYYDKDFNNEADTPDNFQSRRPNTSFCFLDIRSPGLGDTAMYLCAIAGGPRNEQFFGPGTRLTVL.

V gene TRBV9 combines with J gene TRBJ2-1, with 10 bases matching TRBD2. Germline trimming cut 4 bases from V and 15 bases from J; bases unmatched to any gene: 13. Germline V CDR1 and CDR2: SGDLS, YYNGEE. The CDR3 has 14 residues. For the CDR3, the DNA is TGTGCCAGCAGCTCAGGGCGGGGTAGCGGGAGGCCGTTCTTC. Translating gives CASSSGRGSGRPFF.

This clone was recorded only once. The chain combines TRBV30 with TRBJ1-2; weak D call: TRBD1 (5 bases). This CDR3 is 12 amino acids long. The germline V gene encodes CDR1 GTSNPN and CDR2 SVGIG (reference sequence). The V end lost 5 bases, the J end lost 3 bases, and 10 bases lay between the germline ends. CDR3: CAWATEHYGYTF. The CDR3 coding sequence is TGTGCCTGGGCGACAGAGCACTATGGCTACACCTTC.

This chain links TRBV7-3 with TRBJ1-1; possibly TRBD1 for D (5 bases). The length of the CDR3 is 14 residues. In germline, CDR1 is SGHTA, CDR2 FQGTGA. Trimming took off 2 bases at V and 4 bases at J, with 11 bases between the two ends. The CDR3 is CASSLAGSVTEAFF. The CDR3 DNA reads TGTGCCAGCAGCTTAGCAGGGTCCGTCACTGAAGCTTTCTTT.

The gene calls are TRBV30 and TRBJ1-1, with D possibly matching TRBD1 (5 bases). The CDR3 extends over 15 amino acids. V was trimmed by 2 bases and J by 1 base, leaving 14 bases between them. The germline gives CDR1 GTSNPN, CDR2 SVGIG (reference sequence). CDR3 in amino acids: CAWSNIGTENTEAFF. In DNA form, the CDR3 reads TGTGCCTGGAGTAATATAGGGACTGAGAACACTGAAGCTTTCTTT.

As DNA, the CDR3 is TGTGCCAGCAGTTCCGGGACATCCATCAGGTACGAGCAGTACTTC. Translating it yields CASSSGTSIRYEQYF. This chain links TRBV28 with TRBJ2-7; TRBD1 is a possible D gene (6 bases). CDR1 MDHEN and CDR2 SYDVKM come from the germline V gene. The CDR3 consists of 15 residues. Trimming stripped 4 bases from V and 4 bases from J, with 17 bases between.

The chain links TRBV14 to TRBJ1-1; D is unresolved. CDR1 is SGHDN and CDR2 is FVKESK in the germline V gene. The V gene lost 1 base and the J gene lost 1 base, with 7 bases spanning the gap. This CDR3 comprises 14 residues. In DNA form, the CDR3 reads TGTGCCAGCAGCCAAGTCCCCAGGAACACTGAAGCTTTCTTT. Its protein is CASSQVPRNTEAFF.

V gene TRBV11-3 combines with J gene TRBJ2-7; 8 bases match TRBD1. CDR3 length: 14 residues. V shed 5 bases, J shed 4 bases, and the junction held 7 bases outside the gene matches. CDR1 is SGHNT and CDR2 is YENEEA in the germline V gene. CDR3 loop: CASSETGVSYEQYF. CDR3 coding DNA: TGTGCCAGCAGCGAGACAGGGGTTTCGTACGAGCAGTACTTC.

The J gene is TRBJ2-1, the V gene TRBV5-1; possible D gene TRBD1, 5 bases. Germline CDR1 reads SGHRS; CDR2 reads YFSETQ. The V end lost 0 bases, the J end lost 0 bases, and 7 bases lay between the germline ends. CDR3 length: 15 amino acids. The CDR3 sequence: CASSLADSSYNEQFF. The CDR3 DNA is TGCGCCAGCAGCTTGGCAGACAGCTCCTACAATGAGCAGTTCTTC.

This clone has just a few counts. This sequence joins TRBV6-6 and TRBJ1-5, with D unclear. CDR1 MNHNY and CDR2 SVGAGI come from the germline V gene (reference sequence). The CDR3 consists of 15 residues. V lost 6 bases to trimming and J lost 5 bases, with 17 bases between them. The CDR3 loop is CASRNSGGFDQPQHF. The CDR3, as DNA: TGTGCCAGCAGAAATAGCGGCGGTTTCGATCAGCCCCAGCATTTT.

The V gene is TRBV6-5, the J gene TRBJ1-2; 9 bases line up with TRBD1. The germline V gene has CDR1 MNHEY and CDR2 SVGAGI. CDR3 length: 13 amino acids. The ends lost 5 bases at V and 2 bases at J; junction bases unmatched: 0. The CDR3 DNA follows: TGTGCCAGCAGTGACAGGGGGAACTATGGCTACACCTTC. It encodes CASSDRGNYGYTF.

This chain connects TRBV19 to TRBJ2-5; maybe TRBD1 (6 bases). The germline V and J ends were trimmed by 1 base and 5 bases, with 14 bases remaining between them. The CDR3 is 15 amino acids. Looked up from germline, CDR1 is LNHDA and CDR2 is SQIVND (reference sequence). CDR3 bases: TGTGCCAGTAGTATAGTTGGGGGCCGCTGGGAGACCCAGTACTTC. It specifies CASSIVGGRWETQYF.

The chain joins TRBV5-1 to TRBJ1-1; possibly TRBD1 for D (5 bases). V gave up 2 bases and J gave up 10 bases, with 9 bases separating them. CDR3 size: 11 residues. Per the germline V gene, CDR1 is SGHRS and CDR2 is YFSETQ. CDR3 protein: CASSFGGRAFF. The CDR3, as DNA: TGCGCCAGCAGCTTCGGGGGTCGAGCTTTCTTT.

The chain is built from TRBV30 and TRBJ1-5; D unclear. From germline, CDR1 is GTSNPN and CDR2 SVGIG (reference sequence). The V end was cut by 0 bases, the J end by 9 bases, with 6 bases between. CDR3 length: 11 residues. Here the CDR3 reads CAWSVMGPQHF. CDR3 DNA sequence: TGTGCCTGGAGTGTAATGGGGCCCCAGCATTTT.

This clone was seen a handful of times. The rearrangement uses TRBV18 and TRBJ1-5; TRBD1 might be the D (5 bases). CDR1 is KGHSH and CDR2 is LQKENI in the germline V gene. The ends were cut back, 10 bases at V and 0 bases at J, with 16 bases in the middle. The CDR3 runs 15 residues. The CDR3 DNA is TGTGCCACCACGCCGGGACCCTATAGCAATCAGCCCCAGCATTTT. Protein: CATTPGPYSNQPQHF.

The rearrangement links TRBV7-3 to TRBJ1-3; D remains ambiguous. The CDR3 has 16 residues. CDR1 is SGHTA and CDR2 is FQGTGA in the germline V gene. V lost 2 bases and J 3 bases, leaving 14 bases between the germline ends. CDR3 nucleotide sequence: TGTGCCAGCAGCTTACCAATGGAACGGCGTGGAAACACCATATATTTT. Protein product: CASSLPMERRGNTIYF.

V is TRBV2 and J is TRBJ2-1; 11 bases are a match to TRBD2. The CDR3 contains 16 residues. J gave up 8 bases and V 3 bases, and 9 bases lay outside the gene matches. CDR1 is SNHLY, CDR2 FYNNEI, per germline. The CDR3 protein is CASSEGLAGGSDEQFF. As DNA, the CDR3 is TGTGCCAGCAGTGAGGGGCTAGCGGGGGGTTCGGATGAGCAGTTCTTC.